The 19 T cell receptor beta chains below were found in one sample sequenced in a study of early T cells in non-severe SARS-CoV-2 infection. TCRdb re-called the 5' RACE reads through MiXCR, storing one row per CDR3 protein. Among tens of thousands of distinct CDR3 sequences listed, more than 4% were seen once. This sample comprised whole blood, obtained at baseline. These receptors came from an adult who was a healthcare worker with PCR-confirmed SARS-CoV-2 infection or an uninfected control (not recorded which).

The chain employs TRBV20-1 and TRBJ1-6, with 7 bases that match TRBD1. Looked up from germline, CDR1 is DFQATT and CDR2 is SNEGSKA (reference sequence). V trimming: 5 bases; J trimming: 7 bases; junction bases outside the gene matches: 8. The CDR3 runs 14 residues. The CDR3 sequence is CSARRDRPNSPLHF. The CDR3 nucleotides read TGCAGTGCTCGACGGGACAGACCCAATTCACCCCTCCACTTT.

This clonotype was detected many times. The rearrangement joins TRBV11-2 to TRBJ2-1, with D perhaps given as TRBD1 or TRBD2 (5 bases each). Germline V gene sequence: CDR1 SGHAT, CDR2 FQNNGV. This CDR3 has 14 amino acids. V was trimmed by 4 bases and J by 0 bases, leaving 7 bases between them. In DNA form, the CDR3 reads TGTGCCAGCAGCTGGGGGAACTCCTACAATGAGCAGTTCTTC. Encoded protein: CASSWGNSYNEQFF. Drawing the rest from reference TRBV11-2 and TRBJ2-1, the complete variable domain is EAGVAQSPRYKIIEKRQSVAFWCNPISGHATLYWYQQILGQGPKLLIQFQNNGVVDDSQLPKDRFSAERLKGVDSTLKIQPAKLEDSAVYLCASSWGNSYNEQFFGPGTRLTVL.

V usage is TRBV5-1 and J usage is TRBJ1-1, with no clear D. CDR1 SGHRS and CDR2 YFSETQ come from the germline V gene. CDR3 length: 15 residues. Trimming stripped 4 bases from V and 4 bases from J, with 17 bases between. The CDR3 spells CASSPTLNSFTEAFF. The CDR3 DNA follows: TGCGCCAGCAGCCCCACGCTGAACAGCTTCACTGAAGCTTTCTTT.

This clonotype was counted many times. V is TRBV13 and J is TRBJ2-6, with TRBD1 identical over 7 bases. V shed 5 bases and J 0 bases; nucleotides not matched to a gene: 7. This CDR3 is 17 amino acids long. The germline V gene has CDR1 PRHDT and CDR2 FYEKMQ (reference sequence). The CDR3 DNA sequence: TGTGCCAGCAGCGCTGAAGGGGGCAGCTCTGGGGCCAACGTCCTGACTTTC. Amino acids: CASSAEGGSSGANVLTF. The full variable domain, its missing parts supplied by reference TRBV13 and TRBJ2-6, is AAGVIQSPRHLIKEKRETATLKCYPIPRHDTVYWYQQGPGQDPQFLISFYEKMQSDKGSIPDRFSAQQFSDYHSELNMSSLELGDSALYFCASSAEGGSSGANVLTFGAGSRLTVL.

There are a few counts of this clonotype. CDR3 sequence reads: CASSDAGRNGYTF. The CDR3 bases are TGTGCCAGCAGTGATGCAGGGAGGAATGGCTACACCTTC. The chain combines TRBV2 with TRBJ1-2, with D possibly TRBD1 on 5 matching bases. The CDR3 is 13 residues long. Trimming shortened V by 3 bases and J by 6 bases, and 11 bases separated the two germline ends. The germline V gene encodes CDR1 SNHLY and CDR2 FYNNEI.

This clonotype was seen ten or more times. The chain is built from TRBV7-9 and TRBJ2-3; 8 bases are shared with TRBD1. Germline V gene data show CDR1 as SEHNR and CDR2 as FQNEAQ (reference sequence). The CDR3 contains 14 residues. J gave up 4 bases and V 5 bases, and 5 bases lay outside the gene matches. This chain's CDR3 is CASSTRTGPDTQYF. CDR3 in DNA: TGTGCCAGCAGCACCCGGACAGGGCCAGATACGCAGTATTTT.

This clonotype was recorded a few times. The CDR3 sequence: CASSPTGGQPQHF. The CDR3 DNA is TGTGCCAGCAGCCCAACAGGCGGCCAGCCCCAGCATTTT. The chain has TRBV3-1 and TRBJ1-5, with D possibly TRBD1 on 5 matching bases. Germline loops: CDR1 LGHDT, CDR2 YNNKEL (reference sequence). The V end lost 4 bases, the J end lost 7 bases, and 11 bases lay between the germline ends. This CDR3 region has 13 residues.

This clonotype appeared many times. The chain links TRBV18 to TRBJ2-6; the match to TRBD2 covers 9 bases. The germline CDR1 and CDR2 sequences are KGHSH and LQKENI. V shed 1 base, J shed 4 bases, and the junction held 8 bases outside the gene matches. The CDR3 spans 18 residues. The CDR3 DNA reads as TGTGCCAGCTCACCACTAGCGGGAGACTCCTCCGGGGCCAACGTCCTGACTTTC. Translating gives CASSPLAGDSSGANVLTF.

This clonotype appeared a few times. The J gene is TRBJ2-1, the V gene TRBV5-1; D is possibly TRBD2 (6 bases). The V and J ends lost 0 bases and 2 bases respectively, with 6 bases between them. Germline CDR1 and CDR2: SGHRS and YFSETQ. The length of the CDR3 is 14 residues. DNA of the CDR3: TGCGCCAGCAGCTTGGGGGAGGCCTACAATGAGCAGTTCTTC. It specifies CASSLGEAYNEQFF.

Details on this clonotype: One end of the junction is discordant with germline, which a read error may explain. The rearrangement uses TRBV30 and TRBJ1-5; maybe TRBD1 (5 bases). Germline CDR1 is GTSNPN and CDR2 is SVGIG (reference sequence). This CDR3 is built from 15 residues. The CDR3 nucleotides read TGTGCCTGGAGTCGACGGGGGGGTAGCAGTCAGCCCCAGCATTTT. This sequence encodes CAWSRRGGSSQPQHF.

The table lists this clonotype with a few counts. The V and J genes are TRBV29-1 and TRBJ2-1; D is ambiguous. The CDR3 length is 15 residues. The germline gives CDR1 SQVTM, CDR2 ANQGSEA. Trimming took 0 bases from V and 6 from J, leaving 15 bases between them. The CDR3, as DNA: TGCAGCGTTGAAGATCTTCCAGACTTACGCAATGAGCAGTTCTTC. It encodes CSVEDLPDLRNEQFF.

This sequence joins TRBV24-1 and TRBJ2-5; TRBD1 matches at 10 bases. Germline CDR1 is KGHDR and CDR2 is SFDVKD. V lost 4 bases and J lost 4; bases outside the gene matches: 5. The CDR3 has 15 residues. The DNA of the CDR3 is TGTGCCACCAGTGACCGGACAGGGGGTCGAGAGACCCAGTACTTC. Translating gives CATSDRTGGRETQYF.

The chain carries TRBV5-1 and TRBJ2-1; 8 bases map to TRBD2. V gave up 0 bases and J gave up 7 bases; unmatched junction bases: 6. This CDR3 has 15 residues. Germline V gene data show CDR1 as SGHRS and CDR2 as YFSETQ. CDR3 bases: TGCGCCAGCAGCTTGGGTAGCGGGATGAGTAATGAGCAGTTCTTC. As protein: CASSLGSGMSNEQFF.

This clonotype has a count of ten or more. This chain uses TRBV20-1 with TRBJ2-7; maybe TRBD2 (5 bases). V was pared by 6 bases and J by 3 bases, with 12 bases between. The germline CDR1 and CDR2 sequences are DFQATT and SNEGSKA (reference sequence). The CDR3 extends over 12 amino acids. The CDR3 DNA follows: TGCAGTGCAAGGACTCGTCTCTACGAGCAGTACTTC. As protein: CSARTRLYEQYF.

This clonotype was seen ten or more times. The V gene is TRBV20-1, the J gene TRBJ2-4, with 9 bases identical to TRBD2. In germline, CDR1 is DFQATT, CDR2 SNEGSKA (reference sequence). The CDR3 loop spans 13 amino acids. Trimming at V came to 5 bases and at J to 7 bases, leaving 6 bases not matched to a gene. In nucleotides, the CDR3 is TGCAGTGCTGGCAGACTAGCGGCCAACATTCAGTACTTC. Translation gives CSAGRLAANIQYF.

The rearrangement joins TRBV19 to TRBJ1-1; D unclear. Germline-derived CDR1 and CDR2 are LNHDA and SQIVND (reference sequence). CDR3 length: 15 residues. Trimming pared 5 bases from V and 5 bases from J, leaving 18 bases between. The DNA for the CDR3 is TGTGCCAGTAGTCACGAACGGGGTCAAAGGACTGAAGCTTTCTTT. Protein sequence: CASSHERGQRTEAFF.

This clonotype has a count of ten or more. The chain recombines TRBV29-1 with TRBJ1-1, with 12 bases identical to TRBD1. V dropped 5 bases and J dropped 0; count of bases not matched to a gene: 4. The V gene's germline CDR1 is SQVTM and CDR2 ANQGSEA. CDR3 length equals 15 residues. The CDR3 DNA is TGCAGCGTTTACGGGACAGGGGGCGTGAACACTGAAGCTTTCTTT. It yields the protein CSVYGTGGVNTEAFF. Variable domain in full (rest from reference TRBV29-1 and TRBJ1-1): SAVISQKPSRDICQRGTSLTIQCQVDSQVTMMFWYRQQPGQSLTLIATANQGSEATYESGFVIDKFPISRPNLTFSTLTVSNMSPEDSSIYLCSVYGTGGVNTEAFFGQGTRLTVV.

The V and J genes are TRBV6-1 and TRBJ2-7; maybe TRBD1 (6 bases). CDR1 is MNHNS and CDR2 is SASEGT in the germline V gene. The CDR3 has 13 amino acids. The ends were cut back, 5 bases at V and 4 bases at J, with 12 bases in the middle. The CDR3 DNA reads as TGTGCCAGCAGTCCGCCGGACAGATACGAGCAGTACTTC. It yields the protein CASSPPDRYEQYF.

The V and J genes are TRBV20-1 and TRBJ2-7; 10 bases agree with TRBD1. This CDR3 spans 15 amino acids. CDR1 and CDR2 (germline): DFQATT, SNEGSKA (reference sequence). J gave up 1 base and V 6 bases, and 9 bases lay outside the gene matches. The CDR3 spells CSAVMPGQGSYEQYF. CDR3 bases: TGCAGTGCCGTGATGCCGGGACAGGGGTCCTACGAGCAGTACTTC.